What follows is one TCR beta chain and its context. The record originates from a study of OX40 agonist ivuxolimab in advanced cancers. TCRdb's table, derived via immunoSEQ multiplex PCR, lists solely in-frame clones and lacks some. The table lists tens of thousands of clones, about 86% of them singletons. The source was CD4+ or CD8+ T cells sorted from blood, collected in a trial of the OX40 agonist ivuxolimab. The clonotype was recovered from an adult with an advanced solid tumor such as melanoma, head and neck, liver or kidney cancer.

In DNA, the CDR3 is TGTGCCAGCAGCCTAACAGACAGGGGCCGAAGCGGTGAAGCTTTCTTT. Translation: CASSLTDRGRSGEAFF. V usage is TRBV11-2 and J usage is TRBJ1-1; TRBD1 agrees at 8 bases. The V gene end was trimmed by 5 bases and the J gene end by 7 bases; junction bases not matched to a gene: 15. CDR1 and CDR2 from the germline V gene are SGHAT and FQNNGV. The CDR3 totals 16 residues.